This record concerns one T cell receptor (beta chain) sequence. This record belongs to a study of shared clonotypes between healthy human individuals. TCRdb's copy holds only in-frame clones and misses some; the assay was immunoSEQ multiplex PCR. This sample has fewer than 2.5 million clones, with 93% found just once. CDR1 is LNHDA and CDR2 is SQIVND in the germline V gene (reference sequence). V lost 3 bases, J lost 4 bases, and 13 bases lay in between. The CDR3 is 14 residues long. Each donor was a Caucasian adult residing in Nashville, Tennessee. This chain uses TRBV19 with TRBJ2-7; TRBD2 might be the D (6 bases). This TCR was recovered from a man younger than 30 in good health. Some clones in this sample may be carry-over from other donors' samples. The sample was naive CD4+ T cells from PBMCs. Subset in this sample: CD45RA+ positively selected. In DNA form, the CDR3 reads TGTGCCAGTAGTATTGTAGGCGGGAATTACGAGCAGTACTTC. It specifies CASSIVGGNYEQYF.